A single T cell receptor beta chain is shown here with its context. Repertoires were generated with immunoSEQ multiplex PCR, while TCRdb's copy carries only in-frame clones and drops some. The sample yields some 490,000 clones, 80% to 90% seen once. This CDR3 spans 13 amino acids. V was pared by 6 bases and J by 0 bases, with 8 bases between. Per the germline V gene, CDR1 is LNHDA and CDR2 is SQIVND (reference sequence). The data belong to a study of blood T cell repertoires in COVID-19. This rearrangement joins TRBV19 to TRBJ1-1; tentatively, D is TRBD1 (6 bases). Sequencing was carried out using PBMCs or T cells enriched from blood (not recorded which). This TCR was recovered from a woman aged 55-75 years who had recovered from COVID-19. The CDR3 region has the DNA TGTGCCAGTAGGGACAGCTTGAACACTGAAGCTTTCTTT. Translating gives CASRDSLNTEAFF. Full variable domain (missing parts from reference TRBV19 and TRBJ1-1): DGGITQSPKYLFRKEGQNVTLSCEQNLNHDAMYWYRQDPGQGLRLIYYSQIVNDFQKGDIAEGYSVSREKKESFPLTVTSAQKNPTAFYLCASRDSLNTEAFFGQGTRLTVV.